This T cell receptor beta chain was observed in a study of patients and donors after allogeneic stem cell transplantation. TCRdb reprocessed the RT-PCR reads via MiXCR and lists one record per CDR3 protein. The profile shows about 150,000 distinct CDR3 sequences, roughly 35% of them singletons. CDR3 length equals 13 residues. Trimming took off 6 bases at V and 4 bases at J, with 15 bases between the two ends. Germline V CDR1 and CDR2: DFQATT, SNEGSKA (reference sequence). The chain is built from TRBV20-1 and TRBJ1-2, with D perhaps matching TRBD1 (6 bases). Specimen: blood, either unsorted or a sorted T cell fraction (not recorded which). The receptor was isolated from a human donor who was either an allogeneic HSCT recipient or a stem cell or donor lymphocyte infusion donor (not recorded which). It is not recorded whose cells these are; they may come from a transplant donor. The CDR3 nucleotides are TGCAGTGCCACCCTTTGGGGGCTCTATGGCTACACCTTC. Its translation is CSATLWGLYGYTF.